A single sample is the source of the 22 T cell receptor beta chains below, sequenced in a study of blood T cell repertoires in COVID-19. Assay used: immunoSEQ multiplex PCR; TCRdb lists only in-frame clones, some missing. This table has about 300,000 clones, roughly 85% appearing once. Material for sequencing was PBMCs or T cells enriched from blood (not recorded which). Every receptor here comes from a woman under 40 who had recovered from COVID-19.

The chain links TRBV9 to TRBJ2-4, with TRBD1 identical over 7 bases. V trimming: 4 bases; J trimming: 4 bases; junction bases outside the gene matches: 8. The CDR3 extends over 15 amino acids. From germline, CDR1 is SGDLS and CDR2 YYNGEE. The CDR3 protein is CASSPQPGQKNIQYF. The CDR3 coding sequence is TGTGCCAGCAGCCCTCAGCCGGGACAGAAAAACATTCAGTACTTC.

V and J are TRBV6-2 or TRBV6-3 and TRBJ2-2, with 9 bases identical to TRBD2. CDR1 and CDR2 (germline): MNHEY, SVGEGT. V shed 4 bases and J 5 bases; nucleotides not matched to a gene: 5. CDR3 size: 15 residues. The CDR3 spells CASSSGTSWTGELFF. The CDR3 DNA reads TGTGCCAGCAGTTCAGGGACTAGCTGGACCGGGGAGCTGTTTTTT.

The V gene is TRBV11-2, the J gene TRBJ2-3; a weak D match, TRBD1 (5 bases). The CDR3 sequence is 14 residues long. The germline CDR1 and CDR2 sequences are SGHAT and FQNNGV. The V gene lost 5 bases and the J gene lost 5 bases, with 14 bases spanning the gap. CDR3 in DNA: TGTGCCAGCAGCCGACACAAGCAGGGAGATACGCAGTATTTT. Translated, it gives CASSRHKQGDTQYF.

This chain connects TRBV18 to TRBJ1-1; D is ambiguous. Germline CDR1 reads KGHSH; CDR2 reads LQKENI. V lost 3 bases and J 0 bases, leaving 11 bases between the germline ends. CDR3 size: 15 residues. CDR3 bases: TGTGCCAGCTCACCTTTAGACATACTGAACACTGAAGCTTTCTTT. Its protein is CASSPLDILNTEAFF.

The sample holds a few counts of this clone. This chain uses TRBV7-9 with TRBJ1-2; 10 bases agree with TRBD1. V dropped 9 bases and J dropped 4; count of bases not matched to a gene: 5. From germline, CDR1 is SEHNR and CDR2 FQNEAQ (reference sequence). This CDR3 region has 13 residues. CDR3 region: CASGDRGGYGYTF. The CDR3 bases are TGTGCCAGTGGGGACAGGGGAGGCTATGGCTACACCTTC. Filled out from reference TRBV7-9 and TRBJ1-2, the complete variable domain reads DTGVSQNPRHKITKRGQNVTFRCDPISEHNRLYWYRQTLGQGPEFLTYFQNEAQLEKSRLLSDRFSAERPKGSFSTLEIQRTEQGDSAMYLCASGDRGGYGYTFGSGTRLTVV.

The chain couples TRBV5-6 to TRBJ1-2, with D perhaps TRBD1 (6 bases). Trimming took 1 base from V and 3 from J, leaving 13 bases between them. Germline V lookup: CDR1 SGHDT, CDR2 YYEEEE. The CDR3 covers 15 residues. The CDR3 reads CASSLSDRYYYGYTF. The CDR3 DNA reads TGTGCCAGCAGCTTGTCGGACAGATACTACTATGGCTACACCTTC.

This chain links TRBV2 with TRBJ1-6, with 10 bases lining up with TRBD1. With V trimmed by 6 bases and J by 10 bases, 15 bases remained unmatched. The CDR3 has 17 amino acids. CDR1 and CDR2 (germline): SNHLY, FYNNEI. CDR3 nucleotide sequence: TGTGCCAGCAGGGCTGGGACAGGGGCCCACCTCGGCTCACCCCTCCACTTT. It yields the protein CASRAGTGAHLGSPLHF.

The genes are TRBV4-2 and TRBJ2-5; weak D call: TRBD1 (5 bases). The CDR3 covers 16 residues. Trimming pared 4 bases from V and 0 bases from J, leaving 15 bases between. The germline V gene has CDR1 LGHNA and CDR2 YNFKEQ. CDR3 amino acids: CASSRPRTSYQETQYF. Written as DNA, the CDR3 is TGTGCCAGCAGCCGCCCCCGGACAAGCTACCAAGAGACCCAGTACTTC.

The rearrangement joins TRBV2 to TRBJ1-4, with D perhaps matching TRBD1 (6 bases). The germline gives CDR1 SNHLY, CDR2 FYNNEI. Trimming took off 6 bases at V and 0 bases at J, with 11 bases between the two ends. The CDR3 consists of 15 residues. The CDR3 DNA is TGTGCCAGCAGAGGACAGCCAGCAACTAATGAAAAACTGTTTTTT. Translating it yields CASRGQPATNEKLFF.

The sample holds a few counts of this clone. This rearrangement joins TRBV29-1 to TRBJ2-7, with D possibly matching TRBD1 (6 bases). In germline, CDR1 is SQVTM, CDR2 ANQGSEA. Trimming removed 1 base at V and 0 bases at J, with 10 bases between. The CDR3 sequence is 14 residues long. The CDR3 loop is CSVEARGNSYEQYF. Written as DNA, the CDR3 is TGCAGCGTTGAAGCCAGGGGCAACTCCTACGAGCAGTACTTC.

V and J are TRBV6-4 and TRBJ1-5, with unresolved D. The germline V and J ends were trimmed by 6 bases and 0 bases, with 6 bases remaining between them. The germline gives CDR1 MRHNA, CDR2 SNTAGT. The CDR3 runs 13 residues. CDR3 sequence (DNA): TGTGCCAGCAGAGCTGATAGCAATCAGCCCCAGCATTTT. Translated, it gives CASRADSNQPQHF.

This chain links TRBV2 with TRBJ1-3; no definite D call. V was cut by 6 bases and J by 0 bases, with 12 bases left in between. Germline V lookup: CDR1 SNHLY, CDR2 FYNNEI. This CDR3 is built from 15 residues. The DNA for the CDR3 is TGTGCCAGCAGCGGAGAGAGGCTCTCTGGAAACACCATATATTTT. This translates into CASSGERLSGNTIYF.

This chain uses TRBV11-2 with TRBJ2-2, with unresolved D. Trimming removed 2 bases at V and 1 base at J, with 8 bases between. Germline values: CDR1 SGHAT, CDR2 FQNNGV. The CDR3 spans 15 residues. CDR3 DNA: TGTGCCAGCAGCTTAATACACGTGAACACCGGGGAGCTGTTTTTT. Amino acid sequence: CASSLIHVNTGELFF.

The rearrangement joins TRBV2 to TRBJ1-2; the D gene is possibly TRBD1 (6 bases). The CDR3 consists of 11 residues. V was cut by 4 bases and J by 8 bases, with 8 bases left in between. Germline CDR1 SNHLY, CDR2 FYNNEI. CDR3 residues: CASSVGGGYTF. In DNA, the CDR3 is TGTGCCAGCAGTGTTGGGGGCGGCTACACCTTC.

V gene TRBV7-3 combines with J gene TRBJ2-1, with TRBD2 identical over 9 bases. The CDR3 length is 18 residues. V lost 0 bases to trimming and J lost 2 bases; unmatched junction nucleotides: 8. Germline CDR1 and CDR2: SGHTA and FQGTGA. CDR3 in amino acids: CASSLTLGGGAAYNEQFF. CDR3 coding DNA: TGTGCCAGCAGCTTAACATTGGGCGGGGGGGCCGCCTACAATGAGCAGTTCTTC. Full variable domain (rest looked up from reference TRBV7-3 and TRBJ2-1): GAGVSQTPSNKVTEKGKYVELRCDPISGHTALYWYRQSLGQGPEFLIYFQGTGAADDSGLPNDRFFAVRPEGSVSTLKIQRTERGDSAVYLCASSLTLGGGAAYNEQFFGPGTRLTVL.

This clone appeared a single time. The gene calls are TRBV18 and TRBJ1-6; the match to TRBD1 covers 12 bases. The V segment lost 3 bases and the J segment 5 bases; nucleotides outside the gene matches: 8. The CDR3 length is 18 residues. CDR1 and CDR2 (germline): KGHSH, LQKENI. CDR3 residues: CASSPLGQGAPNNSPLHF. The CDR3 coding sequence is TGTGCCAGCTCACCCCTGGGACAGGGGGCGCCGAATAATTCACCCCTCCACTTT.

V gene TRBV5-1 combines with J gene TRBJ2-7; D is perhaps TRBD1 (5 bases). V was cut by 4 bases and J by 3 bases, with 14 bases left in between. The CDR3 runs to 14 residues. Per germline, CDR1 SGHRS and CDR2 YFSETQ. This chain's CDR3 is CASSHDGQGYEQYF. For the CDR3, the DNA is TGCGCCAGCAGCCACGACGGGCAGGGCTACGAGCAGTACTTC. Supplemented by reference TRBV5-1 and TRBJ2-7, the full variable domain reads KAGVTQTPRYLIKTRGQQVTLSCSPISGHRSVSWYQQTPGQGLQFLFEYFSETQRNKGNFPGRFSGRQFSNSRSEMNVSTLELGDSALYLCASSHDGQGYEQYFGPGTRLTVT.

The rearrangement links TRBV30 to TRBJ1-3; a weak D match, TRBD1 (6 bases). V was pared by 1 base and J by 2 bases, with 18 bases between. Germline V gene lookup returns CDR1 GTSNPN and CDR2 SVGIG (reference sequence). This CDR3 has 17 amino acids. The CDR3 coding sequence is TGTGCCTGGAGTGGAATTTTGGGACAAGGACCTGGAAACACCATATATTTT. This sequence encodes CAWSGILGQGPGNTIYF.

J is TRBJ2-3 and V is TRBV27; possibly TRBD2 for D (5 bases). CDR1 MNHEY and CDR2 SMNVEV come from the germline V gene (reference sequence). The CDR3 spans 16 residues. Trimming took 0 bases from V and 0 from J, leaving 10 bases between them. CDR3 residues: CASSLSEVRSTDTQYF. DNA for the CDR3: TGTGCCAGCAGTTTATCGGAGGTCAGAAGCACAGATACGCAGTATTTT.

The chain uses TRBV27 and TRBJ1-2; the D is unclear. This CDR3 comprises 14 residues. Germline assignment: CDR1 MNHEY and CDR2 SMNVEV (reference sequence). Trimming removed 2 bases at V and 1 base at J, with 8 bases between. For the CDR3, the DNA is TGTGCCAGCAGTTTAGCCAGTAATAACTATGGCTACACCTTC. Translation gives CASSLASNNYGYTF.

The chain employs TRBV6-2 or TRBV6-3 and TRBJ1-1; a possible D gene is TRBD1 (6 bases). This CDR3 has 20 amino acids. V was cut by 0 bases and J by 0 bases, with 23 bases left in between. Germline V gene sequence: CDR1 MNHEY, CDR2 SVGEGT. CDR3: CASSYSTSRAQGNMNTEAFF. In nucleotides, the CDR3 is TGTGCCAGCAGTTACTCGACTTCTAGGGCACAGGGTAACATGAACACTGAAGCTTTCTTT.

This clone was seen a single time. The rearrangement uses TRBV29-1 and TRBJ2-1; 7 positions agree with TRBD2. Germline CDR1 SQVTM, CDR2 ANQGSEA. After removal of 6 bases from V and 2 bases from J, the junction contained 7 bases not matched to a gene. The CDR3 extends over 14 amino acids. The CDR3 protein is CSVRTSDPYNEQFF. CDR3 nucleotide sequence: TGCAGCGTGAGAACTAGCGACCCCTACAATGAGCAGTTCTTC.